This T cell receptor (beta chain) was recovered during a study of T cells after yellow fever vaccination (dated by TCRdb to about 2019). In the study overall: The SMART-Seq v4 Ultra Low Input RNA kit was used to prepare libraries from fractions with low cell numbers. To follow T-cell clones before and after primary and booster YFV17D yellow fever vaccination, bulk TCR alpha and beta repertoires were sequenced over time. Two healthy male donors, one aged 18 to 30 and one aged 30 to 39 years, were included in the cohort. Blood was collected at multiple timepoints before and after primary and secondary immunization, and bulk PBMC replicates and cell subsets were isolated. What the authors observed across the whole study: Most clones expanded after primary vaccination were re-detected after the booster (almost 98% of CD4 and 88% of CD8), suggesting broad memory maintenance. Only a couple of donors were included in the study, so the extent to which the findings can be generalized is limited. Because abundant contaminating clonotypes from the bulk population could be contained in FACS-sorted repertoires, computational filtering was required. A small fraction of clonotypes appeared in both the CD4 and CD8 compartments, likely as a result of convergent recombination. Compared with the primary T-cell response, the secondary T-cell response was weaker but faster, peaking on day 5 rather than day 15.

The germline V gene specifies SGHTA as CDR1 and FQGNSA as CDR2. From the cysteine up to the phenylalanine, the CDR3 has a length of 12 residues. Only the CDR3 DNA is retained, 36 bases long and in frame from the first base. The junction shows trimming of 5 bases on V and 5 bases on J, plus 10 bases between the germline ends. The label giving this sample's treatment or condition can be read as: live attenuated yellow fever vaccine strain. Two biological replicates of bulk PBMCs were collected at each blood-draw timepoint. A standard Ficoll-Paque protocol was used to isolate PBMCs from peripheral blood. TriZol was used to extract RNA from bulk PBMCs, CD4 and CD8 fractions, and dextramer-positive and dextramer-negative fractions. This clonotype has a count of ten or more. Its antigen remains unidentified. Base qualities are not at hand, and no much larger clone is one base apart. TCR cDNA was made using 5'RACE template switching, a step that added a universal primer site and unique molecular identifiers. Priming for cDNA synthesis came from both the TCR alpha and TCR beta constant segments. Library amplification used two PCR steps, and the second PCR step added sample barcodes and sequencing adapters. Sequencing of libraries was done on Illumina HiSeq 2500 (2x100 bp) or NovaSeq (2x150 bp). The study's own analysis went as follows. MIGEC handled demultiplexing of reads and collapsing into UMI consensus sequences, while MiXCR performed V(D)J alignment. Using edgeR on replicate PBMC samples, clonotypes were called vaccine-responding if FDR was below 0.01 and the log2 fold change was above 5 up to day 15. Bulk clonotypes were assigned CD4 or CD8 identity according to which sequenced CD4 or CD8 repertoire held them at higher abundance. TCRdb trimmed public reads at Q25 via fastp, called clones via MiXCR and kept in-frame beta chains. Each CDR3 protein appears once, grouped with its most common genes and DNA. These V and J calls originate from TCRdb's pipeline instead of the authors' own analysis. Present in this sample are approximately 350,000 distinct CDR3 sequences, around a tenth of which were seen just once. More than 15% of the sample goes to the ten largest clones.

The specimen was PBMCs, collected on the day of the first yellow fever vaccination. The receptor's source is a man in his late teens or twenties who received the YFV17D yellow fever vaccine. The receptor chain draws on TRBV7-2 and TRBJ2-7; too little of a D gene remains to name it. The encoded CDR3 is CASSPSRNEQYF. Read as DNA, the sequence is TGTGCCAGCAGCCCGTCGAGAAACGAGCAGTACTTC. When the CDR3 is completed using the reference TRBV7-2 and TRBJ2-7 genes on either side, the full variable domain is GAGVSQSPSNKVTEKGKDVELRCDPISGHTALYWYRQSLGQGLEFLIYFQGNSAPDKSGLPSDRFSAERTGGSVSTLTIQRTQQEDSAVYLCASSPSRNEQYFGPGTRLTVT.